The T cell receptor (gamma chain) under discussion was sequenced for a study of Vδ1+ human thymocytes. J lost 4 bases, V lost 0 bases, and 6 bases had no gene match. The germline V gene has CDR1 VTNTFY and CDR2 YDVSTARD (reference sequence). The CDR3 spans 14 residues. Broader study findings: Many TRG clonotypes were shared between donors; TRD repertoires were essentially private. Unlike peripheral blood Vdelta1+ controls, thymic delta-chain sequences included around 21% Vdelta2 and few Vdelta3. Thymic TRG and TRD repertoires appeared highly polyclonal, with Gaussian CDR3 length distributions.

Sequences come from RNA converted to cDNA by reverse transcription. CDR3 amplicons came from multiplex PCR with pooled V-gene forward and constant-region reverse primers. TCRdb re-processed the multiplex PCR reads via CATT. Of roughly 7,000 gamma-chain clones in the sample, roughly 40% were seen once. Thymocytes were sorted as CD3+ TCRVdelta1+ TCRVdelta2- after alphabeta T cell depletion. Vdelta1+ thymocyte sorts reached between about 96% and 99.6% purity. This clone came up a few times. No antigen is known for it. This rearrangement joins TRGV3 to TRGJ1 or TRGJ2. No J gene was available from TCRdb, and it was assigned here by a germline match of the DNA. Source material: Vdelta1+ gamma-delta thymocytes from the thymus. As for subset: FACS-sorted CD3+ TCRalphabeta- TCRVdelta1+ TCRVdelta2- thymocytes. The clonotype was recovered from a boy younger than two who had congenital heart surgery. The CDR3 loop reads CATWDRRFYYKKLF. The CDR3 nucleotides read TGTGCCACCTGGGACAGGCGGTTCTATTATAAGAAACTCTTT.